The rows below give T cell receptor beta chains drawn from one sample of a study of blood T cell repertoires in COVID-19. Measured with immunoSEQ multiplex PCR; TCRdb has only the in-frame clones, and not every one. The sample gives more than 100,000 clones, 85% of which show up once; about 11% is in the top ten. The material sequenced was peripheral blood. The receptor source for this set is a man aged 80 or over with acute or convalescent COVID-19. The CDR3 runs from the conserved cysteine through the conserved F or W. The order of the fields is D gene, clone size, V gene, J gene, CDR3 protein, CDR3 DNA. The D gene is left open where the match is weak. Not all rows give a size; the values are once, few, many and, for expanded clones, a class.

>.|.|TRBV7-9|TRBJ2-3
CASSLGSSADTQYF
TGTGCCAGCAGCTTAGGATCTAGTGCAGATACGCAGTATTTT
>.|once|TRBV6-1|TRBJ2-7
CASSVYQGQSSYEQYF
TGTGCCAGCAGTGTCTATCAGGGACAAAGCTCCTACGAGCAGTACTTC
>TRBD2|.|TRBV27|TRBJ2-7
CASSYQAGESYEQYF
TGTGCCAGCAGTTACCAAGCGGGAGAGTCCTACGAGCAGTACTTC
>TRBD1|.|TRBV7-8|TRBJ1-1
CASSLADWGQGAEAFF
TGTGCCAGCAGCTTAGCGGACTGGGGACAGGGGGCTGAAGCTTTCTTT
>TRBD1|.|TRBV24-1|TRBJ1-4
CATSALDRGGEKLFF
TGTGCCACCAGTGCTCTAGACAGGGGAGGTGAAAAACTGTTTTTT
>.|.|TRBV5-1|TRBJ2-2
CASSLDTGNTGELFF
TGCGCCAGCAGCTTGGACACAGGGAACACCGGGGAGCTGTTTTTT
>TRBD2|many|TRBV7-3|TRBJ2-1
CASSPRTSGNNEQFF
TGTGCCAGCAGCCCTCGGACTAGCGGCAACAATGAGCAGTTCTTC
>.|.|TRBV7-2|TRBJ1-1
CASSLGQVGTTEAFF
TGTGCCAGCAGCTTAGGACAGGTTGGTACCACTGAAGCTTTCTTT
>.|.|TRBV19|TRBJ2-6
CASSRSSGANVLTF
TGTGCCAGTAGTAGGAGCTCTGGGGCCAACGTCCTGACTTTC
>TRBD1|once|TRBV5-5|TRBJ1-2
CASSWDRENYGYTF
TGTGCCAGCAGCTGGGACAGGGAGAACTATGGCTACACCTTC
>TRBD1|.|TRBV4-2|TRBJ1-2
CASSQGQGKGYTF
TGTGCCAGCAGCCAAGGACAGGGCAAGGGCTACACCTTC
>TRBD2|.|TRBV6-5|TRBJ2-5
CASSLSGSQRETQYF
TGTGCCAGCAGCCTTAGCGGGTCCCAAAGGGAGACCCAGTACTTC
>.|once|TRBV14|TRBJ2-7
CASSQGQLTYEQYF
TGTGCCAGCAGCCAAGGACAGCTGACCTACGAGCAGTACTTC
>.|.|TRBV5-5|TRBJ1-2
CASSLLRGTNYGYTF
TGTGCCAGCAGCTTACTCAGGGGAACTAACTATGGCTACACCTTC
>.|.|TRBV18|TRBJ2-7
CASSPGGEQYF
TGTGCCAGCTCACCAGGAGGGGAGCAGTACTTC
>.|.|TRBV24-1|TRBJ1-2
CATMLQGSYGYTF
TGTGCCACCATGTTACAGGGAAGTTACGGCTACACCTTC
>.|.|TRBV27|TRBJ2-5
CASSTRLNLGETQYF
TGTGCCAGCAGTACCAGACTCAACCTAGGCGAGACCCAGTACTTC
>TRBD1|.|TRBV4-2|TRBJ1-2
CASSPDRQGPYGYTF
TGTGCCAGCAGCCCTGACCGACAGGGCCCATATGGCTACACCTTC
>TRBD1|.|TRBV6-5|TRBJ2-4
CASSTRGTGGNIQYF
TGTGCCAGCAGTACAAGAGGGACAGGAGGGAACATTCAGTACTTC
>.|.|TRBV7-2|TRBJ1-1
CASSLSRTDAFF
TGTGCCAGCAGCTTAAGCCGGACAGATGCTTTCTTT
>TRBD1|.|TRBV5-1|TRBJ1-4
CASSLTSGTAFRANEKLFF
TGCGCCAGCAGCCTCACCTCCGGGACAGCTTTTAGGGCTAATGAAAAACTGTTTTTT
>.|.|TRBV11-2|TRBJ2-7
CASSLSLTRQGYF
TGTGCCAGCAGCTTATCCTTAACACGGCAGGGGTACTTC
>.|.|TRBV4-1|TRBJ2-1
CASSQGEAAARFF
TGCGCCAGCAGCCAAGGAGAGGCGGCGGCCAGGTTCTTC
>TRBD1|.|TRBV24-1|TRBJ2-7
CATGCGVYRGTVYEQYF
TGTGCCACCGGTTGTGGGGTTTACAGGGGTACCGTCTACGAGCAGTACTTC
>TRBD2|.|TRBV7-9|TRBJ2-1
CASSPTITSGIGNEQFF
TGTGCCAGCAGCCCGACCATAACTAGCGGGATTGGAAATGAGCAGTTCTTC
>.|.|TRBV28|TRBJ1-5
CASSPSGVRNQPQHF
TGTGCCAGCAGTCCATCAGGCGTAAGGAATCAGCCCCAGCATTTT
>.|.|TRBV3-1/TRBV3-2|TRBJ2-3
CASSFTDTQYF
TGTGCCAGCTCCTTCACAGATACGCAGTATTTT
>TRBD2|once|TRBV5-4|TRBJ2-5
CASSLKVAGGETQYF
TGTGCCAGCAGCTTGAAGGTAGCGGGAGGAGAGACCCAGTACTTC
>TRBD1|few|TRBV12-3/TRBV12-4|TRBJ1-2
CASSFTGGYGYTF
TGTGCCAGCAGTTTTACAGGGGGCTATGGCTACACCTTC
>.|.|TRBV7-9|TRBJ1-2
CASSLGQEANYGYTF
TGTGCCAGCAGCTTAGGACAGGAAGCTAACTATGGCTACACCTTC
>.|once|TRBV18|TRBJ2-7
CASSPDRPYEQYF
TGTGCCAGCTCACCGGACAGACCCTACGAGCAGTACTTC
>TRBD2|.|TRBV5-5|TRBJ2-1
CASSLGLAGYNEQFF
TGTGCCAGCAGCTTAGGACTAGCGGGGTACAATGAGCAGTTCTTC
>.|.|TRBV5-5|TRBJ2-6
CASSLAGLLFSGANVLTF
TGTGCCAGCAGCTTGGCCGGACTGTTATTTTCTGGGGCCAACGTCCTGACTTTC
>.|.|TRBV18|TRBJ1-1
CASSQGILNTEAFF
TGTGCCAGCTCGCAGGGCATTCTGAACACTGAAGCTTTCTTT
>.|.|TRBV5-6|TRBJ2-5
CASSFFGGDQETQYF
TGTGCCAGCAGCTTTTTCGGCGGGGATCAAGAGACCCAGTACTTC
>TRBD1|.|TRBV6-2/TRBV6-3|TRBJ1-5
CASSYSTQGARSNQPQHF
TGTGCCAGCAGTTACTCGACACAGGGGGCACGTAGCAATCAGCCCCAGCATTTT
>TRBD1|.|TRBV10-3|TRBJ1-2
CANRGQEKYGYTF
TGTGCCAACCGGGGACAGGAGAAATATGGCTACACCTTC
>TRBD1|few|TRBV18|TRBJ1-6
CASSLSGQYNSPLHF
TGTGCCAGCTCCTTGTCGGGACAGTATAATTCACCCCTCCACTTT
>.|.|TRBV7-2|TRBJ2-2
CASSPLTVSGELFF
TGTGCCAGCAGCCCGTTGACAGTATCCGGGGAGCTGTTTTTT
>TRBD1|.|TRBV7-2|TRBJ2-5
CASSLAGRGQETQYF
TGTGCCAGCAGCTTAGCGGGCAGGGGGCAAGAGACCCAGTACTTC